Below are 32 T cell receptor beta chains sequenced from a single sample in a study of beta chain features in type 1 diabetes. The study's findings and limits: Type 1 diabetes patients had moderately but significantly shorter TCRB CDR3s in all four CD4+ subsets.

Antigens of these TCRs are unknown. The whole isolated RNA underwent reverse transcription, so sequencing captured expressed TCRB transcripts. Sequenced by immunoSEQ multiplex PCR; TCRdb stores in-frame clones only, minus some. The data contain about 240,000 clones, approximately 15% of them seen just once; the ten biggest clones take up almost 0.02%. The sequenced material came from naive CD4+ T cells from blood. The receptors were gathered from a man under 40 with type 1 diabetes.

This clone has more than one count but fewer than ten. V gene TRBV7-9 combines with J gene TRBJ2-7, with 7 bases identical to TRBD2. The CDR3 runs 14 residues. V shed 3 bases and J 3 bases; nucleotides not matched to a gene: 5. Germline V gene sequence: CDR1 SEHNR, CDR2 FQNEAQ (reference sequence). This chain's CDR3 is CASSFTSAFYEQYF. In nucleotides, the CDR3 is TGTGCCAGCAGCTTCACTAGCGCCTTCTACGAGCAGTACTTC.

This clone was seen more than once but under ten times. This sequence joins TRBV4-1 and TRBJ1-1; the D is unclear. V dropped 0 bases and J dropped 2 bases, with 10 bases sitting between them. The CDR3 totals 15 residues. Per germline, CDR1 MGHRA and CDR2 YSYEKL. This chain's CDR3 is CASSQERKANTEAFF. CDR3 DNA sequence: TGCGCCAGCAGCCAAGAGAGGAAAGCCAACACTGAAGCTTTCTTT.

This chain uses TRBV6-1 with TRBJ1-2; possible D gene TRBD1, 6 bases. This CDR3 has 13 residues. V gave up 2 bases and J gave up 6 bases, with 10 bases separating them. Germline assignment: CDR1 MNHNS and CDR2 SASEGT. CDR3 DNA sequence: TGTGCCAGCAGTGAATCGGGACATCATGGCTACACCTTC. This codes for CASSESGHHGYTF.

This sequence joins TRBV14 and TRBJ1-2, with D perhaps TRBD1 (6 bases). V gave up 0 bases and J gave up 8 bases, with 13 bases separating them. Germline V gives CDR1 SGHDN, CDR2 FVKESK. This CDR3 comprises 14 residues. The CDR3 here is CASSQEGGGPGYTF. In nucleotides, the CDR3 is TGTGCCAGCAGCCAAGAAGGGGGGGGTCCGGGCTACACCTTC.

The chain combines TRBV6-6 with TRBJ2-2; unclear D gene. The germline gives CDR1 MNHNY, CDR2 SVGAGI (reference sequence). CDR3 length: 11 residues. The V end was cut by 4 bases, the J end by 6 bases, with 3 bases between. The CDR3 nucleotides are TGTGCCAGCAGTTGGCCCGGGGAGCTGTTTTTT. This translates into CASSWPGELFF.

This clone was found a few times. This chain joins TRBV18 and TRBJ1-2; 8 bases match TRBD1. The germline gives CDR1 KGHSH, CDR2 LQKENI. The CDR3 has 14 amino acids. The trim removed 3 bases at V and 3 bases at J, leaving 3 bases unmatched. Here the CDR3 DNA reads TGTGCCAGCTCACCGGACAGGGTACACTATGGCTACACCTTC. It encodes CASSPDRVHYGYTF.

This CDR3 reads CASKGGTLGEETQYF. The CDR3 coding sequence is TGCGCCAGCAAGGGAGGGACTCTGGGGGAAGAGACCCAGTACTTC. The J gene is TRBJ2-5, the V gene TRBV5-1, with TRBD2 matching over 7 bases. CDR1 SGHRS and CDR2 YFSETQ come from the germline V gene. V shed 6 bases, J shed 3 bases, and the junction held 11 bases outside the gene matches. CDR3 length equals 15 residues. Together with reference TRBV5-1 and TRBJ2-5, the CDR3 gives the full variable domain: KAGVTQTPRYLIKTRGQQVTLSCSPISGHRSVSWYQQTPGQGLQFLFEYFSETQRNKGNFPGRFSGRQFSNSRSEMNVSTLELGDSALYLCASKGGTLGEETQYFGPGTRLLVL.

The table lists this clone with a few counts. The chain employs TRBV29-1 and TRBJ2-2; a possible D gene is TRBD1 (5 bases). Trimming stripped 5 bases from V and 7 bases from J, with 8 bases between. Germline V gene sequence: CDR1 SQVTM, CDR2 ANQGSEA. The CDR3 consists of 11 residues. The CDR3 sequence is CSVSGNGELFF. DNA of the CDR3: TGCAGCGTTTCAGGGAACGGGGAGCTGTTTTTT.

In DNA form, the CDR3 reads TGCGCCAGCAGCTCACCAAGGGACAGCCTGGGGGCCTATTCACCCCTCCACTTT. It is translated as CASSSPRDSLGAYSPLHF. The genes are TRBV5-1 and TRBJ1-6, with TRBD1 matching over 7 bases. CDR1 SGHRS and CDR2 YFSETQ come from the germline V gene. The CDR3 covers 18 residues. Germline trimming cut 3 bases from V and 8 bases from J; bases unmatched to any gene: 17.

This chain links TRBV19 with TRBJ1-2, with no clear D. CDR1 is LNHDA, CDR2 SQIVND, per germline (reference sequence). This CDR3 region has 12 residues. V was shortened by 7 bases and J by 8 bases, with 14 bases between the two germline ends. The CDR3 region has the DNA TGTGCCAGTACCCGCCGCGATTTCGGCTACACCTTC. Amino acids: CASTRRDFGYTF.

This clone has just a few counts. The chain employs TRBV10-3 and TRBJ2-3, with unresolved D. CDR3 length: 14 residues. Germline assignment: CDR1 ENHRY and CDR2 SYGVKD. Deletions cut 3 bases from V and 5 bases from J, with 12 bases between. The CDR3 sequence: CAISETTGLDTQYF. In nucleotides, the CDR3 is TGTGCCATCAGTGAAACGACGGGTCTAGATACGCAGTATTTT.

This clone was found a few times. This chain joins TRBV6-6 and TRBJ2-5; 12 nucleotides agree with TRBD2. Germline lookup yields CDR1 MNHNY and CDR2 SVGAGI (reference sequence). This CDR3 region has 16 residues. V gave up 2 bases and J gave up 4 bases; unmatched junction bases: 5. CDR3 DNA sequence: TGTGCCAGCAGTTACCCCGAACTAGCGGGGGGAGAGACCCAGTACTTC. This gives the protein CASSYPELAGGETQYF.

A few counts support this clone. The gene calls are TRBV6-5 and TRBJ1-1; D is undetermined. The V end was cut by 5 bases, the J end by 3 bases, with 10 bases between. The CDR3 has 13 amino acids. Germline V gene lookup returns CDR1 MNHEY and CDR2 SVGAGI. The CDR3 protein is CASSRAEDTEAFF. For the CDR3, the DNA is TGTGCCAGCAGTCGGGCGGAGGACACTGAAGCTTTCTTT.

This clone was picked up a small number of times. The chain carries TRBV29-1 and TRBJ1-2; D remains ambiguous. The CDR3 sequence is 13 residues long. Trimming pared 6 bases from V and 4 bases from J, leaving 15 bases between. The germline V gene has CDR1 SQVTM and CDR2 ANQGSEA. The DNA for the CDR3 is TGCAGCGTCGGGGAGGACGTACTCTATGGCTACACCTTC. Encoded protein: CSVGEDVLYGYTF.

This chain joins TRBV4-2 and TRBJ2-4; 12 bases match TRBD2. This CDR3 is built from 16 residues. Germline lookup yields CDR1 LGHNA and CDR2 YNFKEQ. The trim removed 4 bases at V and 4 bases at J, leaving 5 bases unmatched. As DNA, the CDR3 is TGTGCCAGCAGCCCTAGCGGGGGGGCCGTAAAAAACATTCAGTACTTC. It codes for CASSPSGGAVKNIQYF.

V usage is TRBV29-1 and J usage is TRBJ2-1; tentatively, D is TRBD1 (6 bases). CDR3 size: 15 residues. The germline CDR1 and CDR2 sequences are SQVTM and ANQGSEA. Trimming stripped 2 bases from V and 3 bases from J, with 14 bases between. The CDR3 loop reads CSVESRQGSYNEQFF. CDR3 DNA: TGCAGCGTTGAAAGTAGGCAGGGGAGCTACAATGAGCAGTTCTTC.

The DNA of the CDR3 is TGTGCCTGGAGGTTGAAGGGACAGGTGGGGACTGAAGCTTTCTTT. Translating it yields CAWRLKGQVGTEAFF. The V and J genes are TRBV30 and TRBJ1-1, with TRBD1 matching over 8 bases. The CDR3 extends over 15 amino acids. CDR1 and CDR2 (germline): GTSNPN, SVGIG (reference sequence). V was pared by 3 bases and J by 5 bases, with 11 bases of the junction left unmatched.

This clone was seen more than once but under ten times. This chain connects TRBV19 to TRBJ1-2, with TRBD1 identical over 7 bases. This CDR3 contains 14 residues. Germline V CDR1 and CDR2: LNHDA, SQIVND (reference sequence). V lost 5 bases, J lost 0 bases, and 3 bases stayed unmatched. The CDR3 coding sequence is TGTGCCAGTAGTCGGGACAGATCTAACTATGGCTACACCTTC. The encoded protein is CASSRDRSNYGYTF.

The chain employs TRBV21-1 and TRBJ2-7; TRBD1 was called by the table and not checked on the DNA. TRBV21-1 is described as a pseudogene. This CDR3 region has 14 residues. The CDR3 DNA is TGTGCCAGCAGCAAAGGACAGGGTCGGCACGAGCAGTACTTC. Residues: CASSKGQGRHEQYF.

The chain carries TRBV7-9 and TRBJ2-1; 10 nucleotides align to TRBD1. The V gene end was trimmed by 5 bases and the J gene end by 10 bases; junction bases not matched to a gene: 5. The germline gives CDR1 SEHNR, CDR2 FQNEAQ (reference sequence). The CDR3 runs to 13 residues. The CDR3 nucleotides are TGTGCCAGCAGCCGGACAGGGGGACAGGAGCAGTTCTTC. It specifies CASSRTGGQEQFF.

The chain links TRBV5-1 to TRBJ1-2, with D possibly matching TRBD1 (5 bases). The CDR3 consists of 15 residues. The germline CDR1 and CDR2 sequences are SGHRS and YFSETQ. Trimming took 5 bases from V and 6 from J, leaving 20 bases between them. CDR3 DNA: TGCGCCAGCAGTCCGGGCGAGGGAGGAGGGGATGGCTACACCTTC. This translates into CASSPGEGGGDGYTF.

A few counts support this clone. This chain connects TRBV5-1 to TRBJ2-7; 8 nucleotides line up with TRBD1. CDR1 and CDR2 from the germline V gene are SGHRS and YFSETQ. V gave up 4 bases and J gave up 0 bases; unmatched junction bases: 6. The CDR3 has 15 residues. CDR3 sequence: CASSTEGQASYEQYF. CDR3 nucleotide sequence: TGCGCCAGCAGCACTGAGGGACAGGCCTCCTACGAGCAGTACTTC.

This clone was seen a handful of times. The chain recombines TRBV5-1 with TRBJ1-5; tentatively, D is TRBD1 (5 bases). Germline loops: CDR1 SGHRS, CDR2 YFSETQ. This CDR3 is built from 17 residues. V gave up 0 bases and J gave up 2 bases, with 15 bases separating them. CDR3 nucleotides: TGCGCCAGCAGCTTGGGACCCCAGGGAGGGGGCAATCAGCCCCAGCATTTT. It yields the protein CASSLGPQGGGNQPQHF.

V gene TRBV18 combines with J gene TRBJ2-1; 9 nucleotides agree with TRBD2. The V and J ends lost 0 bases and 0 bases, in that order; junction bases with no gene match: 0. The length of the CDR3 is 16 residues. In germline, CDR1 is KGHSH, CDR2 LQKENI. The CDR3 spells CASSPPTSGSYNEQFF. CDR3 nucleotide sequence: TGTGCCAGCTCACCACCGACTAGCGGCTCCTACAATGAGCAGTTCTTC. Using reference TRBV18 and TRBJ2-1 for the parts outside the CDR3, the full variable domain is NAGVMQNPRHLVRRRGQEARLRCSPMKGHSHVYWYRQLPEEGLKFMVYLQKENIIDESGMPKERFSAEFPKEGPSILRIQQVVRGDSAAYFCASSPPTSGSYNEQFFGPGTRLTVL.

The chain recombines TRBV10-3 with TRBJ1-5; D may be TRBD1 (5 bases). CDR1 and CDR2 from the germline V gene are ENHRY and SYGVKD. Trimming took 4 bases from V and 5 from J, leaving 12 bases between them. The CDR3 is 14 amino acids. CDR3 protein: CAISASDKHQPQHF. In DNA form, the CDR3 reads TGTGCCATCAGTGCATCGGACAAGCATCAGCCCCAGCATTTT.

The chain is built from TRBV18 and TRBJ1-5; 7 bases align to TRBD1. The CDR3 is 17 residues long. The germline V gene encodes CDR1 KGHSH and CDR2 LQKENI. V dropped 4 bases and J dropped 4; count of bases not matched to a gene: 13. CDR3 in amino acids: CASSLLPPGTENQPQHF. DNA of the CDR3: TGTGCCAGCTCACTCCTCCCCCCAGGGACAGAGAATCAGCCCCAGCATTTT.

This chain joins TRBV5-4 and TRBJ2-7, with 8 nucleotides matching TRBD1. CDR3 length equals 15 residues. CDR1 is SGHNT, CDR2 YYREEE, per germline (reference sequence). The V segment lost 0 bases and the J segment 4 bases; nucleotides outside the gene matches: 6. The CDR3 DNA reads as TGTGCCAGCAGCTTGGGGACAGGGATTCCTTACGAGCAGTACTTC. This codes for CASSLGTGIPYEQYF.

This clone was recorded a few times. The rearrangement uses TRBV6-5 and TRBJ2-2, with D unresolved. Germline CDR1 MNHEY, CDR2 SVGAGI. The CDR3 is made up of 11 amino acids. The ends were cut back, 4 bases at V and 6 bases at J, with 3 bases in the middle. Written as DNA, the CDR3 is TGTGCCAGCAGTTCTCCCGGGGAGCTGTTTTTT. Its protein is CASSSPGELFF.

The J gene is TRBJ2-1, the V gene TRBV18; TRBD2 agrees at 8 bases. V lost 6 bases to trimming and J lost 5 bases; unmatched junction nucleotides: 9. CDR3 length: 15 residues. CDR1 and CDR2 (germline): KGHSH, LQKENI. The CDR3 is CASSLAGPLNNEQFF. The CDR3 coding sequence is TGTGCCAGCTCGTTAGCGGGGCCCCTTAACAATGAGCAGTTCTTC. The entire variable domain, with the rest obtained from reference TRBV18 and TRBJ2-1, is as follows: NAGVMQNPRHLVRRRGQEARLRCSPMKGHSHVYWYRQLPEEGLKFMVYLQKENIIDESGMPKERFSAEFPKEGPSILRIQQVVRGDSAAYFCASSLAGPLNNEQFFGPGTRLTVL.

The J gene is TRBJ2-7, the V gene TRBV30, with 7 bases that match TRBD2. The V segment lost 0 bases and the J segment 0 bases; nucleotides outside the gene matches: 5. The germline gives CDR1 GTSNPN, CDR2 SVGIG (reference sequence). The CDR3 runs 15 residues. The CDR3 loop is CAWSVPRLASYEQYF. The CDR3 nucleotides are TGTGCCTGGAGTGTACCAAGACTAGCCTCCTACGAGCAGTACTTC.

This clone was counted between two and nine times. The chain employs TRBV7-2 and TRBJ2-7, with 7 positions matching TRBD2. V lost 4 bases to trimming and J lost 3 bases; unmatched junction nucleotides: 9. Germline V CDR1 and CDR2: SGHTA, FQGNSA. This CDR3 is built from 15 residues. As DNA, the CDR3 is TGTGCCAGCAGCTCCCCGTCTCTAGCGGACTACGAGCAGTACTTC. Translating gives CASSSPSLADYEQYF.

V is TRBV7-9 and J is TRBJ2-7; possibly TRBD1 for D (5 bases). This CDR3 spans 14 amino acids. Germline V lookup: CDR1 SEHNR, CDR2 FQNEAQ (reference sequence). Trimming cost V 5 bases and J 0 bases, with 11 bases left between them. CDR3 sequence reads: CASSTQDSSYEQYF. In DNA, the CDR3 is TGTGCCAGCAGCACACAGGATTCCTCCTACGAGCAGTACTTC.